The 29 T cell receptor beta chains below all came from one sample that was sequenced in a study of graft-versus-host responses after intestinal transplantation. No antigen has been identified for these receptors. Generated by immunoSEQ multiplex PCR, the TCRdb table keeps only in-frame clones and is missing some. Here the sample spans approximately 85,000 clones, 80% to 95% being singletons. The input for sequencing was unstimulated CD8+ T cells sorted from spleen or lymph node cells, taken before transplant. The receptors here all came from a human donor who was the organ donor for an intestinal transplant.

The chain combines TRBV7-9 with TRBJ1-1, with D tentatively TRBD1 (5 bases). Germline V CDR1 and CDR2: SEHNR, FQNEAQ (reference sequence). The length of the CDR3 is 14 residues. The V and J ends lost 1 base and 5 bases respectively, with 11 bases between them. The CDR3 protein is CASSLVMGDTEAFF. The CDR3 bases are TGTGCCAGCAGCTTAGTAATGGGGGATACTGAAGCTTTCTTT.

Only one count was recorded for this clone. This rearrangement joins TRBV7-3 to TRBJ2-1, with D possibly matching TRBD1 (5 bases). The CDR3 loop spans 14 amino acids. The V gene lost 3 bases and the J gene lost 1 base, with 7 bases spanning the gap. Germline V gene lookup returns CDR1 SGHTA and CDR2 FQGTGA. CDR3 bases: TGTGCCAGCAGCTTTCAGGGTTCCTACAATGAGCAGTTCTTC. It yields the protein CASSFQGSYNEQFF.

Regarding this clone: One end of the junction is discordant with germline, which a read error may explain. The V and J genes are TRBV19 and TRBJ1-4; D may be TRBD1 (5 bases). Germline lookup yields CDR1 LNHDA and CDR2 SQIVND (reference sequence). The CDR3 is 14 residues long. The CDR3 region is CATSDSQERQNLFF. In nucleotides, the CDR3 is TGTGCCACTTCAGACTCACAGGAGCGCCAAAATCTGTTTTTT.

The gene calls are TRBV5-6 and TRBJ1-1; weak D call: TRBD1 (6 bases). The CDR3 is 12 amino acids. CDR1 is SGHDT, CDR2 YYEEEE, per germline. Trimming took 4 bases from V and 7 from J, leaving 11 bases between them. CDR3 protein: CASSRDTNEAFF. CDR3 nucleotide sequence: TGTGCCAGCAGCCGGGACACTAATGAAGCTTTCTTT.

The J gene is TRBJ2-2, the V gene TRBV29-1, with TRBD2 matching 11 bases. The V segment lost 4 bases and the J segment 3 bases; nucleotides outside the gene matches: 7. The germline V gene encodes CDR1 SQVTM and CDR2 ANQGSEA. The CDR3 length is 16 residues. CDR3 sequence: CSVAGSGGDHTGELFF. The CDR3 DNA reads TGCAGCGTTGCAGGTAGCGGGGGGGACCACACCGGGGAGCTGTTTTTT.

This clone was recorded a few times. This sequence joins TRBV5-1 and TRBJ2-4; D could derive from TRBD1 or TRBD2 (6 bases each). The V gene's germline CDR1 is SGHRS and CDR2 YFSETQ. V was cut by 0 bases and J by 8 bases, with 9 bases left in between. The CDR3 is made up of 13 amino acids. The DNA of the CDR3 is TGCGCCAGCAGCTTGGATGGGGGGCACATTCAGTACTTC. Translating gives CASSLDGGHIQYF. The full variable domain, in which reference TRBV5-1 and TRBJ2-4 provide the parts outside the CDR3, is KAGVTQTPRYLIKTRGQQVTLSCSPISGHRSVSWYQQTPGQGLQFLFEYFSETQRNKGNFPGRFSGRQFSNSRSEMNVSTLELGDSALYLCASSLDGGHIQYFGAGTRLSVL.

The rearrangement links TRBV9 to TRBJ2-2; D is undetermined. The CDR3 has 16 amino acids. Looked up from germline, CDR1 is SGDLS and CDR2 is YYNGEE. The germline V and J ends were trimmed by 0 bases and 2 bases, with 11 bases remaining between them. The CDR3 nucleotides read TGTGCCAGCAGCGTAGAAGGCACAGACAACACCGGGGAGCTGTTTTTT. This translates into CASSVEGTDNTGELFF.

This clone turned up a few times. The gene calls are TRBV6-1 and TRBJ1-5; D is unresolved. Germline V gene lookup returns CDR1 MNHNS and CDR2 SASEGT. V gave up 2 bases and J gave up 9 bases, with 11 bases separating them. The CDR3 has 13 amino acids. The CDR3 spells CASSELGGRPQHF. The CDR3 DNA follows: TGTGCCAGCAGTGAATTAGGAGGGAGGCCCCAGCATTTT.

The rearrangement links TRBV21-1 to TRBJ1-5; the D call in the table, TRBD1, was not verified against the DNA. TRBV21-1 corresponds to a pseudogene. The CDR3 is 12 amino acids. DNA of the CDR3: TGTGCCAGCAGCGTGCAGGGTCAGCCCCAGCATTTT. As protein: CASSVQGQPQHF.

The J gene is TRBJ2-5, the V gene TRBV7-6; TRBD1 agrees at 8 bases. The last part of the DNA fits TRBJ2-7 better; the J call may be wrong. The CDR3 is made up of 15 amino acids. CDR1 is SGHVS, CDR2 FNYEAQ, per germline. CDR3 protein: CASSQGLQGDYEQYF. For the CDR3, the DNA is TGTGCCAGCAGTCAAGGCTTACAGGGGGACTACGAGCAGTACTTC.

The genes are TRBV4-2 and TRBJ1-2; D gene unclear. CDR3 size: 11 residues. V gave up 1 base and J gave up 6 bases, with 3 bases separating them. CDR1 and CDR2 from the germline V gene are LGHNA and YNFKEQ. In DNA form, the CDR3 reads TGTGCCAGCAGCCAAGGGGATGGCTACACCTTC. It codes for CASSQGDGYTF.

This rearrangement joins TRBV4-1 to TRBJ2-7; D unresolved. Germline-derived CDR1 and CDR2 are MGHRA and YSYEKL. V gave up 4 bases and J gave up 3 bases, with 16 bases separating them. This CDR3 region has 15 residues. CDR3: CASSPLFVDSYEQYF. CDR3 nucleotides: TGCGCCAGCAGCCCCCTGTTTGTGGATAGCTACGAGCAGTACTTC.

The rearrangement links TRBV27 to TRBJ1-1, with D possibly TRBD1 on 5 matching bases. Trimming removed 0 bases from V and 12 bases from J, with 14 bases in between. The CDR3 is made up of 13 amino acids. Per the germline V gene, CDR1 is MNHEY and CDR2 is SMNVEV (reference sequence). The CDR3 nucleotides read TGTGCCAGCAGTTTATCGTGGGTGGGGGTAACTTTCTTT. Its translation: CASSLSWVGVTFF.

CDR3 loop: CATSRDRGHSNQPQHF. The DNA for the CDR3 is TGTGCCACCAGCAGAGACAGGGGGCATAGCAATCAGCCCCAGCATTTT. V is TRBV15 and J is TRBJ1-5; 8 nucleotides match TRBD1. The germline gives CDR1 LNHNV, CDR2 YYDKDF (reference sequence). The trim removed 0 bases at V and 0 bases at J, leaving 1 base unmatched. There are 16 residues in the CDR3.

On this clone itself: The sample carries other DNA sequences with the same CDR3. J is TRBJ2-7 and V is TRBV6-5; tentative D call: TRBD2 (6 bases). CDR3 length equals 14 residues. The V end was cut by 0 bases, the J end by 1 base, with 7 bases between. Germline-derived CDR1 and CDR2 are MNHEY and SVGAGI. The CDR3 is CASSYSAGSYEQYF. DNA of the CDR3: TGTGCCAGCAGTTACTCGGCGGGGTCCTACGAGCAGTACTTC.

This clone was observed a single time. The chain employs TRBV7-9 and TRBJ2-7, with TRBD1 matching 7 bases. CDR3 length: 14 residues. V lost 2 bases to trimming and J lost 0 bases; unmatched junction nucleotides: 1. Germline assignment: CDR1 SEHNR and CDR2 FQNEAQ (reference sequence). The chain's CDR3 is CASSLRDSSYEQYF. Here the CDR3 DNA reads TGTGCCAGCAGCTTACGGGACAGCTCCTACGAGCAGTACTTC. Combining the CDR3 with reference TRBV7-9 and TRBJ2-7 gives the whole variable domain DTGVSQNPRHKITKRGQNVTFRCDPISEHNRLYWYRQTLGQGPEFLTYFQNEAQLEKSRLLSDRFSAERPKGSFSTLEIQRTEQGDSAMYLCASSLRDSSYEQYFGPGTRLTVT.

This clone was observed a single time. The same CDR3 arises from other DNA sequences in this sample as well. The chain uses TRBV7-9 and TRBJ1-2, with 7 bases aligning to TRBD1. The germline gives CDR1 SEHNR, CDR2 FQNEAQ (reference sequence). The length of the CDR3 is 13 residues. The trim removed 3 bases at V and 4 bases at J, leaving 2 bases unmatched. CDR3 sequence: CASSLNRGYGYTF. The CDR3 DNA sequence: TGTGCCAGCAGCTTGAACAGGGGCTATGGCTACACCTTC.

This chain links TRBV30 with TRBJ2-1; 11 positions agree with TRBD2. V trimming: 5 bases; J trimming: 0 bases; junction bases outside the gene matches: 3. The CDR3 loop spans 15 amino acids. Germline CDR1 is GTSNPN and CDR2 is SVGIG (reference sequence). This CDR3 reads CAWDTSGSSYNEQFF. DNA for the CDR3: TGTGCCTGGGATACTAGCGGGAGCTCCTACAATGAGCAGTTCTTC.

CDR3 in DNA: TGTGCCAGCAGCTTCGGAGGGGGCATCTTGGAGGGCTACACCTTC. This codes for CASSFGGGILEGYTF. The chain links TRBV7-9 to TRBJ1-2; 7 bases line up with TRBD1. The CDR3 totals 15 residues. CDR1 and CDR2 (germline): SEHNR, FQNEAQ (reference sequence). V gave up 3 bases and J gave up 8 bases; unmatched junction bases: 12.

This sequence joins TRBV30 and TRBJ2-1; TRBD1 is a possible D gene (5 bases). CDR1 and CDR2 from the germline V gene are GTSNPN and SVGIG (reference sequence). CDR3 length: 13 amino acids. V was shortened by 8 bases and J by 4 bases, with 15 bases between the two germline ends. The CDR3 loop is CAQGGPFYNEQFF. The CDR3 nucleotides read TGTGCCCAGGGCGGCCCCTTTTACAATGAGCAGTTCTTC.

The chain combines TRBV2 with TRBJ1-1; D not certain. The CDR3 runs to 14 residues. The germline V and J ends were trimmed by 7 bases and 6 bases, with 18 bases remaining between them. From germline, CDR1 is SNHLY and CDR2 FYNNEI. For the CDR3, the DNA is TGTGCCAGCATTATTGGGGTAATCATTTCTGAAGCTTTCTTT. Its translation: CASIIGVIISEAFF.

The CDR3 DNA is TGTGCCAGCAGTGCTGATAGCGGGGGGGCCTACGAGCAGTACTTC. It codes for CASSADSGGAYEQYF. The chain couples TRBV6-1 to TRBJ2-7; 11 bases align to TRBD2. Germline V gene lookup returns CDR1 MNHNS and CDR2 SASEGT. J was trimmed by 2 bases and V by 4 bases; bases with no gene match: 4. The length of the CDR3 is 15 residues.

The chain has TRBV7-6 and TRBJ2-1, with 9 bases fitting TRBD2. The CDR3 is 16 residues long. Looked up from germline, CDR1 is SGHVS and CDR2 is FNYEAQ. Unmatched junction bases numbered 3, after V lost 3 bases and J lost 0 bases. The chain's CDR3 is CASSFLAGSSYNEQFF. The CDR3 DNA follows: TGTGCCAGCAGCTTTCTAGCGGGGAGCTCCTACAATGAGCAGTTCTTC.

The CDR3 sequence is CASSWDRGDEQFF. The DNA for the CDR3 is TGTGCCAGCAGTTGGGACAGGGGGGATGAGCAGTTCTTC. J is TRBJ2-1 and V is TRBV2; 11 bases align to TRBD1. This CDR3 comprises 13 residues. V lost 5 bases to trimming and J lost 8 bases; unmatched junction nucleotides: 2. Germline CDR1 SNHLY, CDR2 FYNNEI.

V usage is TRBV4-1 and J usage is TRBJ2-7, with D uncertain. Germline assignment: CDR1 MGHRA and CDR2 YSYEKL. V lost 0 bases and J 3 bases, leaving 12 bases between the germline ends. The CDR3 loop spans 15 amino acids. The CDR3 DNA is TGCGCCAGCAGCCAAGATCCGGGCCGGGTCTACGAGCAGTACTTC. It is translated as CASSQDPGRVYEQYF.

The chain combines TRBV6-5 with TRBJ1-1; 7 positions match TRBD1. Unmatched junction bases numbered 14, after V lost 8 bases and J lost 5 bases. The CDR3 has 15 residues. Germline-derived CDR1 and CDR2 are MNHEY and SVGAGI. The CDR3 region has the DNA TGTGCCAGCCCCGGACAGGTTTCTCAGAGAACTGAAGCTTTCTTT. It is translated as CASPGQVSQRTEAFF.

The chain has TRBV30 and TRBJ2-7; D is ambiguous. This CDR3 contains 11 residues. Germline V lookup: CDR1 GTSNPN, CDR2 SVGIG (reference sequence). With 2 bases removed from V and 2 bases from J, the gap between germline ends came to 4 bases. The CDR3 DNA reads TGTGCCTGGAGTTCAGCCTACGAGCAGTACTTC. Translation: CAWSSAYEQYF.

The rearrangement uses TRBV7-2 and TRBJ2-7, with D uncertain. V dropped 5 bases and J dropped 3 bases, with 11 bases sitting between them. Germline CDR1 SGHTA, CDR2 FQGNSA. The CDR3 totals 13 residues. For the CDR3, the DNA is TGTGCCAGCAGCCCCCCGGCGAGCTACGAGCAGTACTTC. This encodes CASSPPASYEQYF.

The V gene is TRBV4-1, the J gene TRBJ2-3, with D unclear. CDR1 and CDR2 (germline): MGHRA, YSYEKL. The CDR3 is made up of 18 amino acids. V lost 1 base and J 6 bases, leaving 23 bases between the germline ends. The CDR3 is CASSQVVTLQVRSDTQYF. In DNA form, the CDR3 reads TGCGCCAGCAGCCAAGTAGTGACACTGCAGGTGAGGTCGGATACGCAGTATTTT.